The 28 T cell receptor beta chains below all came from one sample that was sequenced in a study of regulatory T cells in long-lasting Graves disease. Sample time point: persistent/refractory GD, antithyroid drugs over 5 years with positive TRAb. Isolated PBMC RNA provided the starting material for the TCR library. TCR beta libraries were built with iRepertoire HTBI primers and Arm-PCR of CDR3 regions. TCRdb reanalysed the multiplex PCR reads using MiXCR and keeps one entry per CDR3 protein. The sample records about 660,000 distinct CDR3 sequences, 30% being singletons. The material sequenced was peripheral blood mononuclear cells (PBMCs), taken when the disease was refractory, from a patient treated with antithyroid drugs. Source of these receptors: a female donor with Graves disease.

The chain combines TRBV20-1 with TRBJ2-3; TRBD2 agrees at 11 bases. This CDR3 comprises 16 residues. From germline, CDR1 is DFQATT and CDR2 SNEGSKA (reference sequence). The ends lost 2 bases at V and 4 bases at J; junction bases unmatched: 8. The CDR3 reads CSARSQLAGGPDTQYF. The CDR3 bases are TGCAGTGCTAGATCCCAGCTAGCGGGAGGACCAGATACGCAGTATTTT.

About this clonotype: A much larger clone lies a single base off, so this may be a read error. The chain uses TRBV7-2 and TRBJ1-1; D remains ambiguous. Germline assignment: CDR1 SGHTA and CDR2 FQGNSA. The CDR3 consists of 15 residues. The DNA for the CDR3 is TGTGCCAGCAGCCAAGGCCTGGGATTGAACACTGAAACTTTCTTT. As protein: CASSQGLGLNTETFF.

This clonotype was observed at least ten times. The chain couples TRBV28 to TRBJ1-6; D remains unclear. This CDR3 contains 15 residues. V shed 6 bases and J shed 1 base, with 10 bases lying between them. Per the germline V gene, CDR1 is MDHEN and CDR2 is SYDVKM. CDR3 loop: CASRGGRSYNSPLHF. The CDR3 DNA reads TGTGCCAGCAGGGGCGGAAGATCCTATAATTCACCCCTCCACTTT.

The V and J genes are TRBV19 and TRBJ2-1; 8 bases agree with TRBD1. This CDR3 has 14 amino acids. Germline V gene lookup returns CDR1 LNHDA and CDR2 SQIVND (reference sequence). Trimming removed 9 bases from V and 7 bases from J; junction bases left unmatched: 11. Here the CDR3 reads CASGGGQGANEQFF. The DNA of the CDR3 is TGTGCCAGCGGAGGAGGGCAGGGGGCGAATGAGCAGTTCTTC.

This clonotype showed up just a few times. The chain combines TRBV2 with TRBJ1-5; 9 bases are shared with TRBD1. This CDR3 is built from 15 residues. Germline CDR1 SNHLY, CDR2 FYNNEI. V lost 9 bases to trimming and J lost 6 bases; unmatched junction nucleotides: 12. The CDR3 region has the DNA TGTGCCAGTACGCCGGGACAGGGTAGCGGTCAGCCCCAGCATTTT. Its protein product is CASTPGQGSGQPQHF.

The chain is built from TRBV27 and TRBJ2-3; D is tentatively TRBD1 or TRBD2 (6 bases each). CDR3 length: 16 residues. With 3 bases removed from V and 2 bases from J, the gap between germline ends came to 15 bases. Per germline, CDR1 MNHEY and CDR2 SMNVEV (reference sequence). The CDR3 region is CASSFMGGANTDTQYF. The CDR3 DNA follows: TGTGCCAGCAGTTTTATGGGGGGCGCGAACACAGATACGCAGTATTTT.

This clonotype was seen a handful of times. The V gene is TRBV18, the J gene TRBJ2-4; 12 bases match TRBD2. Germline CDR1 is KGHSH and CDR2 is LQKENI. V was clipped by 3 bases and J by 2 bases; unmatched bases: 2. The CDR3 length is 16 residues. The DNA of the CDR3 is TGTGCCAGCTCACCGCTAGCGGGAGGGTCCAAAAACATTCAGTACTTC. Its translation: CASSPLAGGSKNIQYF.

The chain uses TRBV20-1 and TRBJ2-2; a weak D match, TRBD1 (5 bases). The CDR3 sequence is 13 residues long. The V end lost 3 bases, the J end lost 5 bases, and 10 bases lay between the germline ends. Germline V lookup: CDR1 DFQATT, CDR2 SNEGSKA (reference sequence). Here the CDR3 reads CSASQGPTGELFF. As DNA, the CDR3 is TGCAGTGCTAGCCAGGGCCCAACCGGGGAGCTGTTTTTT.

This clonotype showed up just a few times. This rearrangement joins TRBV7-9 to TRBJ2-5; D uncertain. The V gene lost 3 bases and the J gene lost 2 bases, with 16 bases spanning the gap. The CDR3 runs 16 residues. Germline V lookup: CDR1 SEHNR, CDR2 FQNEAQ (reference sequence). CDR3 protein: CASSLLGRRDQETQYF. The DNA for the CDR3 is TGTGCCAGCAGCTTGCTCGGACGTCGTGATCAAGAGACCCAGTACTTC.

This clonotype has a single count. A much larger clone is a single base away; this may be a read error. CDR3 amino acids: CASSRTGQYGYTF. DNA of the CDR3: TGTGCCAGCAGCAGGACAGGCCAATATGGCTACACCTTC. V usage is TRBV6-2 or TRBV6-3 and J usage is TRBJ1-2; 7 bases map to TRBD1. With 6 bases clipped from V and 5 bases from J, the junction kept 6 bases outside the gene matches. This CDR3 comprises 13 residues. From germline, CDR1 is MNHEY and CDR2 SVGEGT.

Points on this clonotype: A much more abundant neighbour one base away suggests this may be a read error. The chain employs TRBV2 and TRBJ1-2, with D uncertain. CDR3 size: 13 residues. Germline loops: CDR1 SNHLY, CDR2 FYNNEI. The germline V and J ends were trimmed by 4 bases and 1 base, with 7 bases remaining between them. CDR3 DNA sequence: TGTGCCAGCAGTGTGAACGGTAACTATGGCTACACCTTC. Translated, it gives CASSVNGNYGYTF.

At least ten counts were recorded for this clonotype. The gene calls are TRBV6-1 and TRBJ1-2, with TRBD1 matching over 7 bases. The V gene's germline CDR1 is MNHNS and CDR2 SASEGT. This CDR3 comprises 13 residues. The V and J ends lost 6 bases and 8 bases, in that order; junction bases with no gene match: 9. CDR3 protein: CASRARTGRGYTF. CDR3 nucleotide sequence: TGTGCCAGCAGGGCCCGGACAGGACGAGGCTACACCTTC.

V gene TRBV28 combines with J gene TRBJ1-6; D is unclear. Germline V gene sequence: CDR1 MDHEN, CDR2 SYDVKM. The CDR3 has 16 amino acids. Trimming left V 1 base short and J 0 bases short, with 7 bases between. The CDR3 nucleotides are TGTGCCAGCAGTTTATTTAGAAGCTCCTATAATTCACCCCTCCACTTT. This gives the protein CASSLFRSSYNSPLHF.

This sequence joins TRBV28 and TRBJ1-2; possible D gene TRBD1, 5 bases. In germline, CDR1 is MDHEN, CDR2 SYDVKM. V lost 6 bases and J 9 bases, leaving 17 bases between the germline ends. The CDR3 runs to 13 residues. CDR3: CASSQDPGSRYTF. The CDR3 nucleotides read TGTGCCAGCAGCCAAGACCCAGGGAGCCGCTACACCTTC.

This chain uses TRBV19 with TRBJ1-2; no clear D gene. There are 13 residues in the CDR3. The V gene lost 4 bases and the J gene lost 8 bases, with 14 bases spanning the gap. Germline CDR1 and CDR2: LNHDA and SQIVND (reference sequence). CDR3 in DNA: TGTGCCAGTAGTACCGGACGGATTGTAGGCTACACCTTC. Translation: CASSTGRIVGYTF. Filled out from reference TRBV19 and TRBJ1-2, the complete variable domain reads DGGITQSPKYLFRKEGQNVTLSCEQNLNHDAMYWYRQDPGQGLRLIYYSQIVNDFQKGDIAEGYSVSREKKESFPLTVTSAQKNPTAFYLCASSTGRIVGYTFGSGTRLTVV.

Ten or more counts support this clonotype. This sequence joins TRBV6-5 and TRBJ1-1; 7 bases match TRBD1. Looked up from germline, CDR1 is MNHEY and CDR2 is SVGAGI. The CDR3 has 14 residues. V gave up 4 bases and J gave up 5 bases; unmatched junction bases: 7. This chain's CDR3 is CASSSETGSTEAFF. The CDR3, as DNA: TGTGCCAGCAGTTCCGAGACAGGGTCAACTGAAGCTTTCTTT.

The chain combines TRBV12-3 or TRBV12-4 with TRBJ2-2, with 8 bases fitting TRBD1. The CDR3 contains 15 residues. V trimming: 6 bases; J trimming: 4 bases; junction bases outside the gene matches: 7. Here the CDR3 DNA reads TGTGCCAGCAGCTCCTCCGACAGGGGCACCGGGGAGCTGTTTTTT. The encoded protein is CASSSSDRGTGELFF.

This clonotype was counted a single time. The CDR3 DNA follows: TGTGCCAGCAGCTCGGGACAGGGTTTACCCGTACCCTATAACTATGGCTACACCTTC. Amino acids: CASSSGQGLPVPYNYGYTF. The gene calls are TRBV7-6 and TRBJ1-2, with 9 positions matching TRBD1. V lost 4 bases, J lost 1 base, and 16 bases stayed unmatched. The V gene's germline CDR1 is SGHVS and CDR2 FNYEAQ. The CDR3 loop spans 19 amino acids.

Points on this clonotype: One base away lies a much larger clone, so this may be a sequencing read error. The chain joins TRBV5-5 to TRBJ2-5; the match to TRBD2 covers 14 bases. Germline V gene data show CDR1 as SGHKS and CDR2 as YYEKEE (reference sequence). Trimming took 4 bases from V and 4 from J; bases not matched to a gene: 0. This CDR3 is built from 14 residues. The CDR3 loop is CASSGTSGRETQYF. The CDR3 DNA reads TGTGCCAGCAGCGGGACTAGCGGGAGAGAGACCCAGTACTTC.

The rearrangement joins TRBV11-2 to TRBJ2-1; maybe TRBD2 (6 bases). Germline assignment: CDR1 SGHAT and CDR2 FQNNGV. Trimming left V 0 bases short and J 4 bases short, with 13 bases between. This CDR3 is 16 amino acids long. CDR3 loop: CASSLDGGAWYNEQFF. The CDR3 DNA sequence: TGTGCCAGCAGCTTAGACGGGGGAGCGTGGTACAATGAGCAGTTCTTC.

Worth noting for this clonotype: This may be a read error, as it is one base from a much larger clone. V gene TRBV12-3 or TRBV12-4 combines with J gene TRBJ1-2; D is unclear. The V and J ends lost 7 bases and 7 bases respectively, with 16 bases between them. This CDR3 has 13 residues. The DNA of the CDR3 is TGTGCCAGCAATTTCGAGTTGTGGATTGGCTACACCTTC. Residues: CASNFELWIGYTF.

This clonotype was seen at least ten times. The chain links TRBV6-1 to TRBJ2-2; the match to TRBD2 covers 11 bases. The trim removed 6 bases at V and 7 bases at J, leaving 10 bases unmatched. The CDR3 runs to 16 residues. CDR1 is MNHNS, CDR2 SASEGT, per germline. The DNA for the CDR3 is TGTGCCAGCAGCCCCACTAGCGGGAGTGTCGGCGGGGAGCTGTTTTTT. Its translation is CASSPTSGSVGGELFF.

V usage is TRBV6-1 and J usage is TRBJ1-1; tentatively, D is TRBD1 (5 bases). The CDR3 sequence is 16 residues long. CDR1 is MNHNS, CDR2 SASEGT, per germline. V was pared by 2 bases and J by 0 bases, with 13 bases between. The CDR3 region is CASSERTRTMNTEAFF. For the CDR3, the DNA is TGTGCCAGCAGTGAACGGACAAGGACTATGAACACTGAAGCTTTCTTT.

V is TRBV11-2 and J is TRBJ1-4; 8 bases are a match to TRBD1. The germline CDR1 and CDR2 sequences are SGHAT and FQNNGV. The V segment lost 5 bases and the J segment 8 bases; nucleotides outside the gene matches: 10. The CDR3 runs 15 residues. CDR3 nucleotide sequence: TGTGCCAGCAGCCCGTCGGACAGGGATATAGAAAAACTGTTTTTT. Its protein product is CASSPSDRDIEKLFF.

A few counts support this clonotype. The rearrangement links TRBV27 to TRBJ1-5; a possible D gene is TRBD1 (5 bases). Germline values: CDR1 MNHEY, CDR2 SMNVEV (reference sequence). The CDR3 sequence is 16 residues long. Deletions cut 5 bases from V and 2 bases from J, with 16 bases between. As DNA, the CDR3 is TGTGCCAGCAGTCCACGAAGAGGGGAAGGCAATCAGCCCCAGCATTTT. It encodes CASSPRRGEGNQPQHF.

This clonotype was recorded a few times. The J gene is TRBJ1-6, the V gene TRBV11-2, with D maybe TRBD1 (5 bases). CDR1 is SGHAT and CDR2 is FQNNGV in the germline V gene. The V gene lost 7 bases and the J gene lost 4 bases, with 11 bases spanning the gap. The CDR3 consists of 14 residues. CDR3 protein: CASMRDQYNSPLHF. For the CDR3, the DNA is TGTGCCAGCATGAGGGACCAATATAATTCACCCCTCCACTTT.

In its sample, this clonotype was seen a few times. A read error may account for a junction end that differs from germline. Here the CDR3 reads CASRYLGATQETQYF. CDR3 nucleotides: TGTGCCAGCAGATACTTGGGTGCTACTCAAGAGACCCAGTACTTC. This chain links TRBV6-5 with TRBJ2-5; D is undetermined. The CDR3 has 15 residues. Germline CDR1 MNHEY, CDR2 SVGAGI.

This rearrangement joins TRBV15 to TRBJ1-1; a possible D gene is TRBD1 (5 bases). Germline V gene lookup returns CDR1 LNHNV and CDR2 YYDKDF (reference sequence). The V end lost 4 bases, the J end lost 4 bases, and 16 bases lay between the germline ends. This CDR3 is 15 amino acids long. The CDR3 protein is CATSKLVMGGTEAFF. DNA of the CDR3: TGTGCCACCAGCAAGCTCGTCATGGGGGGCACTGAAGCTTTCTTT. The full variable domain, completed using reference TRBV15 and TRBJ1-1, is DAMVIQNPRYQVTQFGKPVTLSCSQTLNHNVMYWYQQKSSQAPKLLFHYYDKDFNNEADTPDNFQSRRPNTSFCFLDIRSPGLGDTAMYLCATSKLVMGGTEAFFGQGTRLTVV.